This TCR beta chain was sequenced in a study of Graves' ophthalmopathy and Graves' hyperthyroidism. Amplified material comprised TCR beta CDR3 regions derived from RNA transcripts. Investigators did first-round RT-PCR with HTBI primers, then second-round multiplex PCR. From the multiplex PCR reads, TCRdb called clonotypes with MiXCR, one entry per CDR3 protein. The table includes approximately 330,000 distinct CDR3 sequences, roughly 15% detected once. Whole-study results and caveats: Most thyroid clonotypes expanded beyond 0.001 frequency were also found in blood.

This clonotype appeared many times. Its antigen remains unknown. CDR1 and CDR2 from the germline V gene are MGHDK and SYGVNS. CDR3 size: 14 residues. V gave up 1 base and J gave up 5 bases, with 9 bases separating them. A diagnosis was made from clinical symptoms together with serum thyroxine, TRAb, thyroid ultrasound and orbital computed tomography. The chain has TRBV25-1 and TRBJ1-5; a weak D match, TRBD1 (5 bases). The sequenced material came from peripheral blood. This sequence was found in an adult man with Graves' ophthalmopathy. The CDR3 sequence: CASSELTGDQPQHF. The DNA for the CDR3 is TGTGCCAGCAGTGAATTGACGGGGGATCAGCCCCAGCATTTT.